This T cell receptor beta chain was identified in a study of cytomegalovirus exposure and HLA in healthy donors. Looked up from germline, CDR1 is MGHDK and CDR2 is SYGVNS. Between the trimmed V and J ends, which lost 3 bases and 3 bases, there was a span of 15 bases. The CDR3 extends over 15 amino acids. The method was immunoSEQ multiplex PCR; TCRdb's version includes in-frame clones alone and lacks a portion of them. This sample has more than 250,000 clones, with approximately 90% found just once. Overall study findings and caveats: Whilst most TCR sequences proved rare, a subset of public TCRs occurred across many donors.

Only one count was recorded for this clone. The antigen remains unidentified. Sequencing input: PBMCs. The gene calls are TRBV25-1 and TRBJ2-7; D is perhaps TRBD1 (6 bases). This receptor was identified in a woman between 25 and 40 years old in good health and CMV-seropositive. The CDR3 loop reads CASSEVRDTYYEQYF. The CDR3 nucleotides read TGTGCCAGCAGTGAGGTTCGGGACACTTACTACGAGCAGTACTTC.